Each of the 9 T cell receptor beta chains below was sequenced from the same sample in a study of cytomegalovirus exposure and HLA in healthy donors. The PCR used 60 Vbeta and 13 Jbeta primers. The repertoire was sequenced with immunoSEQ multiplex PCR; TCRdb's copy has only in-frame clones and lacks some. In the table there are approximately 100,000 clones, about 9.5% of which are singletons. The sequencing sample was made of PBMCs. Receptors originate from a man in his forties or fifties in good health and CMV-seropositive.

The V gene is TRBV7-6, the J gene TRBJ2-1; D might be TRBD2 (7 bases). The CDR3 totals 16 residues. Trimming took 3 bases from V and 1 from J, leaving 13 bases between them. CDR1 and CDR2 (germline): SGHVS, FNYEAQ. In nucleotides, the CDR3 is TGTGCCAGCAGCTTCCTGAGGGGGGGTTCCTACAATGAGCAGTTCTTC. Translated, it gives CASSFLRGGSYNEQFF.

This sequence joins TRBV2 and TRBJ1-4, with 8 bases identical to TRBD1. Trimming took 7 bases from V and 9 from J; bases not matched to a gene: 13. Germline values: CDR1 SNHLY, CDR2 FYNNEI. This CDR3 has 15 residues. The CDR3 is CASTRTGTGAQKLFF. As DNA, the CDR3 is TGTGCCAGCACCCGGACGGGGACAGGAGCTCAAAAACTGTTTTTT.

CDR3 coding DNA: TGCGCCAGCAGCAGGTTAGGGACTAGCGGCACAGATACGCAGTATTTT. Its protein is CASSRLGTSGTDTQYF. This chain joins TRBV5-1 and TRBJ2-3; 10 nucleotides match TRBD2. Germline trimming cut 4 bases from V and 1 base from J; bases unmatched to any gene: 6. Germline loops: CDR1 SGHRS, CDR2 YFSETQ. This CDR3 region has 16 residues. The entire variable domain, with the rest obtained from reference TRBV5-1 and TRBJ2-3, is as follows: KAGVTQTPRYLIKTRGQQVTLSCSPISGHRSVSWYQQTPGQGLQFLFEYFSETQRNKGNFPGRFSGRQFSNSRSEMNVSTLELGDSALYLCASSRLGTSGTDTQYFGPGTRLTVL.

This clone occurred a few times. The chain uses TRBV7-9 and TRBJ1-1, with D unclear. This CDR3 spans 16 amino acids. CDR1 and CDR2 (germline): SEHNR, FQNEAQ (reference sequence). Trimming removed 2 bases at V and 1 base at J, with 14 bases between. CDR3: CASSLPIGGRNTEAFF. The CDR3 DNA sequence: TGTGCCAGCAGCTTACCGATCGGAGGTCGGAACACTGAAGCTTTCTTT.

In its sample, this clone was seen a few times. This chain connects TRBV6-5 to TRBJ2-7; no clear D. V was pared by 2 bases and J by 3 bases, with 8 bases between. Germline V CDR1 and CDR2: MNHEY, SVGAGI. The CDR3 length is 13 residues. The CDR3 is CASSYRKHYEQYF. The DNA of the CDR3 is TGTGCCAGCAGTTACAGAAAACACTACGAGCAGTACTTC.

This clone has ten or more counts. The chain employs TRBV7-9 and TRBJ1-1; D may be TRBD1 (5 bases). Germline CDR1 SEHNR, CDR2 FQNEAQ (reference sequence). Trimming shortened V by 5 bases and J by 8 bases, and 12 bases separated the two germline ends. The CDR3 loop spans 12 amino acids. The CDR3 nucleotides are TGTGCCAGCAGCCCTGGGGCCAGGGAAGCTTTCTTT. It yields the protein CASSPGAREAFF.

V gene TRBV27 combines with J gene TRBJ2-5; tentative D call: TRBD2 (6 bases). CDR1 is MNHEY, CDR2 SMNVEV, per germline (reference sequence). The CDR3 spans 12 residues. Trimming took 5 bases from V and 14 from J, leaving 18 bases between them. This CDR3 reads CASSIGGRELYF. CDR3 DNA sequence: TGTGCCAGCAGTATCGGGGGACGGGAGCTCTACTTC.

This clone turned up a few times. J is TRBJ1-3 and V is TRBV11-3, with TRBD1 identical over 8 bases. CDR1 and CDR2 from the germline V gene are SGHNT and YENEEA. V trimming: 1 base; J trimming: 2 bases; junction bases outside the gene matches: 10. The CDR3 covers 18 residues. CDR3 sequence reads: CASSLVGAGGTTGNTIYF. DNA of the CDR3: TGTGCCAGCAGCTTAGTCGGGGCAGGGGGCACGACTGGAAACACCATATATTTT.

This clone has ten or more counts. The V gene is TRBV7-2, the J gene TRBJ2-7; unclear D gene. V was cut by 5 bases and J by 3 bases, with 17 bases left in between. Germline values: CDR1 SGHTA, CDR2 FQGNSA. The CDR3 is made up of 15 amino acids. This CDR3 is CASSPVGVPYYEQYF. In nucleotides, the CDR3 is TGTGCCAGCAGCCCAGTAGGAGTCCCCTACTACGAGCAGTACTTC.